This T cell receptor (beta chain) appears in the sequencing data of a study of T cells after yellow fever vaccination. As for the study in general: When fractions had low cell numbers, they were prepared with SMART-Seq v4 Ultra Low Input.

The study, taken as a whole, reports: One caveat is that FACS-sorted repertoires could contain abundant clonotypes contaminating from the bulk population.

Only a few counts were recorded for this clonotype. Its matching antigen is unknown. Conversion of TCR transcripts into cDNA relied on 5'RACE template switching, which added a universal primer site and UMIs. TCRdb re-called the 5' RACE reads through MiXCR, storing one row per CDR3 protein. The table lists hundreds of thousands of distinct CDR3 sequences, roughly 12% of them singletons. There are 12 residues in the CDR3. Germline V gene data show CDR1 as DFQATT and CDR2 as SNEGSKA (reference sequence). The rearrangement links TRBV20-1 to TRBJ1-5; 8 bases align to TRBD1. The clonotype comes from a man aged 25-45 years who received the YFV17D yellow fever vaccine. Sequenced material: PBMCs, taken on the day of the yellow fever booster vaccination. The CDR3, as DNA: TGCAGCGGGGGACAGGCTAATCAGCCCCAGCATTTT. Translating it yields CSGGQANQPQHF.